The T cell receptor beta chain described here comes from a study of blood T cell repertoires in COVID-19. Study overall: COVID-19 samples collected from the United States, Italy and Spain covered acute and convalescent phases. The cDNA or gDNA used as material had been derived from T cells, B-cell-depleted T cells, or PBMCs.

This clone was detected only once. Cohort 3 donors counted as recovered after two negative PCRs, clearance, or resolved symptoms. Authors' processing steps: Nucleated cell number was recorded as an estimate derived from reference gene primer amplification. Clones were read by immunoSEQ multiplex PCR, and TCRdb kept only the in-frame ones, dropping some. V, J and clone size are taken as reported in that table, and D and trimming were inferred from the DNA itself. The repertoire holds around 430,000 clones, with 87% as singletons. With 3 bases clipped from V and 0 bases from J, the junction kept 5 bases outside the gene matches. Germline-derived CDR1 and CDR2 are LGHNA and YSLEER. The CDR3 is made up of 16 amino acids.

The chain combines TRBV4-3 with TRBJ2-1; the match to TRBD2 covers 7 bases. The origin of this receptor is a woman aged 45-65 years who had recovered from COVID-19. The sample taken for sequencing was PBMCs or T cells enriched from blood (not recorded which). Here the CDR3 reads CASSQTGTNSYNEQFF. The CDR3 DNA is TGCGCCAGCAGCCAGACCGGGACTAACTCCTACAATGAGCAGTTCTTC.